The clone carrying this T cell receptor (beta chain) was recorded many times. Its antigen is still unknown. V gave up 2 bases and J gave up 4 bases, with 14 bases separating them. The CDR3 contains 15 residues. CDR1 is MNHEY, CDR2 SVGAGI, per germline. TCR beta cDNA was reverse-transcribed from approximately 0.45 ug of total RNA. The reaction used a constant-region primer and ProtoScript II reverse transcriptase. TCR beta libraries came from three nested multiplex PCR rounds using slightly modified ARM-PCR. With TRBV1-TRBV30 forward primers and a C-beta reverse primer, the first two PCR rounds were run for approximately 10 cycles each. TCRdb recomputed calls from the multiplex PCR reads with MiXCR, one row per CDR3 protein. Of 320,000 or so distinct CDR3 sequences listed, roughly two thirds are singletons. This record comes from a study of tumor-infiltrating lymphocytes in primary liver carcinoma. Across the study: Staging of the tumors gave T1-T3 N0M0, with widths of roughly 4 to 10 cm.

Unsorted whole blood supplied the blood RNA, and germline DNA was isolated too. Study results and limitations: Tumor region pairs showed greater overlap than either tumor-adjacent or tumor-blood pairs did. With p = 0.039, the top-250-clone fraction in tumors significantly exceeded that in blood.

The rearrangement joins TRBV6-5 to TRBJ1-1, with a possible D match to TRBD1 (5 bases). Sample: peripheral blood. The receptor was isolated from a man between 40 and 49 years old with primary liver carcinoma and hepatitis B virus infection. The CDR3 DNA is TGTGCCAGCAGTTACGGGGGTGGGAGTGGCACTGAAGCTTTCTTT. Its translation: CASSYGGGSGTEAFF.